The clone carrying this T cell receptor beta chain was seen more than once but under ten times. Unmatched junction bases numbered 7, after V lost 6 bases and J lost 3 bases. There are 15 residues in the CDR3. CDR1 is SGHAT, CDR2 FQNNGV, per germline. This sample was included in a study of T cell changes during pregnancy in multiple sclerosis. Profiled with immunoSEQ multiplex PCR; TCRdb holds only in-frame clones, not every one. The data hold approximately 47,000 clones, with over 85% observed a single time. This TCR was recovered from a female donor with multiple sclerosis, enrolled in a pregnancy study. This chain joins TRBV11-2 and TRBJ2-3; 9 positions agree with TRBD2. Here the sequenced sample was CD4+ T cells from peripheral blood mononuclear cells, taken in the first trimester of pregnancy. Written as DNA, the CDR3 is TGTGCCAGCAGAGCTCCGGGACTAGCTACAGATACGCAGTATTTT. Its protein product is CASRAPGLATDTQYF.